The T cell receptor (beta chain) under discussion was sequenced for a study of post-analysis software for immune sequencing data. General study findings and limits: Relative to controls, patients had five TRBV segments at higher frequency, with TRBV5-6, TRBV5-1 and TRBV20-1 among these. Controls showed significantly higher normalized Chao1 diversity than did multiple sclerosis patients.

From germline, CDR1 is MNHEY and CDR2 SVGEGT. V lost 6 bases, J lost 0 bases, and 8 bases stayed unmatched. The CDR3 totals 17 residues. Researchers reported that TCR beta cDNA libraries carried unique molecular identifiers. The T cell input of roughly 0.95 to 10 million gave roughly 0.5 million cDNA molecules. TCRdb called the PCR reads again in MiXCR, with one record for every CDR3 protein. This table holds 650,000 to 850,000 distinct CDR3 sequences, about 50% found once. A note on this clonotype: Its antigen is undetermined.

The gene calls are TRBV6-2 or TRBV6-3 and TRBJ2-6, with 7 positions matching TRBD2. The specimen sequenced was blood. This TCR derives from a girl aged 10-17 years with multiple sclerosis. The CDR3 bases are TGTGCCAGCAGCCTCACAAGACTAGCCTCTGGGGCCAACGTCCTGACTTTC. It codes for CASSLTRLASGANVLTF.